The source of this TCR beta chain is a study of T-cell memory formation after mild COVID-19. TCRdb reprocessed the 5' RACE reads with MiXCR, giving one entry per CDR3 protein. This table holds roughly 58,000 distinct CDR3 sequences, 9% to 9.5% found once. V dropped 0 bases and J dropped 5 bases, with 7 bases sitting between them. The V gene's germline CDR1 is LGHNA and CDR2 YNFKEQ. The CDR3 contains 14 residues. In its sample, this clonotype was seen many times. This chain uses TRBV4-2 with TRBJ2-2; D call uncertain. The receptor was isolated from a man between 18 and 29 years old who had mild COVID-19 (a few samples of this study predate the infection). Cell type and time point are not known. Source material: PBMCs or a T cell subset sorted from them (not recorded which). The CDR3 nucleotides are TGTGCCAGCAGCCAAGATTACGGGACCGGGGAGCTGTTTTTT. Protein product: CASSQDYGTGELFF.